The clone carrying this T cell receptor beta chain was observed a single time. This specimen comes from a study of blood T cell repertoires in COVID-19. Participants were aged 18 to 89 years from some 24 US areas. What the recovered Cohort 3 donors had was two negative PCRs, clearance, or symptom resolution. The method was immunoSEQ multiplex PCR; TCRdb's version includes in-frame clones alone and lacks a portion of them. The sample carries 150,000 to 200,000 clones, around four fifths recorded once. The CDR3 is 13 residues long. With 8 bases clipped from V and 1 base from J, the junction kept 1 base outside the gene matches. Germline V gene lookup returns CDR1 SGHTA and CDR2 FQGNSA.

The V gene is TRBV7-2, the J gene TRBJ2-3; TRBD1 agrees at 9 bases. The source material was PBMCs or T cells enriched from blood (not recorded which). This receptor was obtained from a woman aged 45-59 years who had recovered from COVID-19. CDR3 residues: CASRTGGTDTQYF. The CDR3 region has the DNA TGTGCCAGCCGGACAGGGGGCACAGATACGCAGTATTTT.